The rows below give T cell receptor beta chains drawn from one sample of a study of radiotherapy plus CTLA-4 blockade in lung cancer. The assay was immunoSEQ multiplex PCR, and TCRdb's table has in-frame clones only and misses some. Among roughly 100,000 clones listed, around 84% were seen once. This specimen was peripheral blood, taken from a patient treated with radiotherapy plus ipilimumab. These receptors were taken from a human donor with non-small cell lung cancer that progressed on radiotherapy plus ipilimumab. Each CDR3 is given with its conserved first and last residue. A D gene is named only where the DNA matches it firmly. Size is stated for part of the rows, as once, few or many counts, or as a class when the clone is expanded.

v_call	j_call	clone_size	d_call	cdr3_aa	cdr3_nt
TRBV7-2	TRBJ1-5	.	.	CASSLVRQVGQPQHF	TGTGCCAGCAGCTTAGTGCGGCAGGTGGGTCAGCCCCAGCATTTT
TRBV21-1	TRBJ2-1	.	.	CASYGRGGRLGNEQFF	TGTGCCAGCTATGGGAGGGGCGGGAGGCTGGGTAATGAGCAGTTCTTC
TRBV4-1	TRBJ2-7	.	.	CASSRSERDYEQYF	TGCGCCAGCAGCCGCAGCGAAAGGGACTACGAGCAGTACTTC
TRBV7-9	TRBJ1-2	.	TRBD1	CASSLGQGRGYTF	TGTGCCAGCAGCCTGGGACAGGGTAGAGGCTACACCTTC
TRBV19	TRBJ2-5	.	TRBD1	CASSPGQGRQETQYF	TGTGCCAGTAGTCCGGGACAGGGTCGCCAAGAGACCCAGTACTTC
TRBV2	TRBJ2-3	.	TRBD2	CASSETGWREAGTDTQYF	TGTGCCAGCAGTGAAACCGGCTGGCGGGAGGCGGGCACAGATACGCAGTATTTT
TRBV15	TRBJ1-1	.	.	CATSRVERAEAFF	TGTGCCACCAGCAGAGTTGAGAGAGCTGAAGCTTTCTTT
TRBV19	TRBJ1-4	.	.	CASSINSSGEKLFF	TGTGCCAGTAGTATAAACAGCTCGGGGGAAAAACTGTTTTTT
TRBV28	TRBJ1-2	few	.	CASSFGQYGYTF	TGTGCCAGCAGTTTCGGACAATATGGCTACACCTTC
TRBV6-6	TRBJ2-4	.	.	CASNPTAAKNIQYF	TGTGCCAGCAATCCGACAGCGGCCAAAAACATTCAGTACTTC
TRBV29-1	TRBJ1-5	.	.	CSAQIGGGNQPQHF	TGCAGCGCCCAGATTGGGGGGGGTAATCAGCCCCAGCATTTT
TRBV6-1	TRBJ2-5	.	.	CASRPATRETQYF	TGTGCCAGCAGACCGGCCACTCGAGAGACCCAGTACTTC
TRBV6-6	TRBJ2-5	medium-sized	.	CASSYSTETQYF	TGTGCCAGCAGTTACTCGACGGAGACCCAGTACTTC
TRBV6-4	TRBJ1-1	.	.	CASSAFPTGGSEAFF	TGTGCCAGCAGTGCCTTCCCGACAGGAGGATCTGAAGCTTTCTTT
TRBV28	TRBJ1-1	.	.	CASSLSLNTEAFF	TGTGCCAGCAGTTTATCTCTTAACACTGAAGCTTTCTTT
TRBV6-6	TRBJ2-5	.	TRBD2	CARTSGDPQETQYF	TGTGCCAGGACTAGCGGAGACCCACAAGAGACCCAGTACTTC
TRBV2	TRBJ2-3	.	.	CASRPLDTDTQYF	TGTGCCAGCAGGCCACTAGACACAGATACGCAGTATTTT
TRBV4-1	TRBJ2-4	.	TRBD1	CASSQTAGTGGSSPYF	TGCGCCAGCAGCCAAACAGCCGGGACAGGGGGCTCTTCCCCCTACTTC
TRBV5-1	TRBJ1-3	.	.	CASREGSDDTIYF	TGCGCCAGCAGAGAGGGGAGCGATGACACCATATATTTT
TRBV10-2	TRBJ2-7	.	.	CASSADEQYF	TGCGCCAGCAGTGCGGACGAGCAGTACTTC
TRBV28	TRBJ2-7	once	.	CASSELQYEQYF	TGTGCCAGCAGCGAACTCCAATACGAGCAGTACTTC
TRBV18	TRBJ1-2	.	.	CASSDRRDYGYTF	TGTGCCAGCTCCGACCGGAGGGACTATGGCTACACCTTC
TRBV5-1	TRBJ1-4	.	.	CASRDVRRQSSDEKLFF	TGCGCCAGCAGGGATGTACGTCGACAGTCGAGTGATGAAAAACTGTTTTTT
TRBV2	TRBJ1-5	.	.	CASSFDSNQPQHF	TGTGCCTCCAGCTTTGATAGCAATCAGCCCCAGCATTTT
TRBV5-6	TRBJ2-3	.	.	CASSLGATTVAGTDTQYF	TGTGCCAGCAGCCTTGGCGCCACGACAGTAGCTGGCACAGATACGCAGTATTTT
TRBV14	TRBJ2-7	few	.	CASSQGGSRAYEQYF	TGTGCCAGCAGCCAAGGAGGATCTCGGGCGTACGAGCAGTACTTC
TRBV9	TRBJ1-1	.	.	CASSEDGYTEAFF	TGTGCCAGCAGTGAGGACGGCTACACTGAAGCTTTCTTT
TRBV18	TRBJ2-3	.	.	CASSREVDTQYF	TGTGCCAGCTCACGCGAGGTGGATACGCAGTATTTT
TRBV21-1	TRBJ1-1	once	.	CASSEGQGADTEAFF	TGTGCCAGCAGCGAGGGACAGGGGGCAGACACTGAAGCTTTCTTT
TRBV27	TRBJ1-2	.	TRBD1	CASSFSGTGGYTF	TGTGCCAGCAGTTTTTCCGGGACAGGGGGCTACACCTTC
TRBV5-4	TRBJ2-7	.	TRBD2	CASSATRTSGTYEQYF	TGTGCCAGCAGCGCGACGAGGACTAGCGGAACCTACGAGCAGTACTTC
TRBV27	TRBJ1-4	.	.	CASSSIIPDSYNEKLFF	TGTGCCAGCAGTTCCATTATACCCGACAGTTACAATGAAAAACTGTTTTTT
TRBV13	TRBJ2-1	.	.	CTSRGGGNEQFF	TGTACCAGCCGGGGAGGAGGGAATGAGCAGTTCTTC
TRBV28	TRBJ1-4	.	.	CASSSLIGVVNEKLFF	TGTGCCAGCAGTTCTCTTATCGGGGTGGTTAACGAAAAACTGTTTTTT
TRBV9	TRBJ1-1	.	.	CASSVLADKNTEAFF	TGTGCCAGCAGCGTATTGGCAGACAAGAACACTGAAGCTTTCTTT
TRBV6-1	TRBJ1-4	.	.	CASGPSTNEKLFF	TGTGCCAGCGGGCCGTCAACTAATGAAAAACTGTTTTTT
TRBV19	TRBJ2-2	.	TRBD1	CASSILRTGANTGELFF	TGTGCCAGTAGTATTCTCCGGACAGGGGCCAACACCGGGGAGCTGTTTTTT
TRBV10-3	TRBJ2-5	.	.	CAISDPTVLQETQYF	TGTGCCATCAGTGACCCGACAGTACTCCAAGAGACCCAGTACTTC
TRBV30	TRBJ1-4	few	TRBD1	CAWSKGWTGIKGEKLFF	TGTGCCTGGAGTAAGGGTTGGACAGGGATTAAGGGTGAAAAACTGTTTTTT
TRBV6-4	TRBJ1-1	.	.	CASSAGFDTEAFF	TGTGCCAGCAGTGCGGGGTTTGACACTGAAGCTTTCTTT
TRBV7-6	TRBJ2-7	.	TRBD1	CASSRGQGGDEQYF	TGTGCCAGCAGTAGGGGACAGGGCGGCGACGAGCAGTACTTC